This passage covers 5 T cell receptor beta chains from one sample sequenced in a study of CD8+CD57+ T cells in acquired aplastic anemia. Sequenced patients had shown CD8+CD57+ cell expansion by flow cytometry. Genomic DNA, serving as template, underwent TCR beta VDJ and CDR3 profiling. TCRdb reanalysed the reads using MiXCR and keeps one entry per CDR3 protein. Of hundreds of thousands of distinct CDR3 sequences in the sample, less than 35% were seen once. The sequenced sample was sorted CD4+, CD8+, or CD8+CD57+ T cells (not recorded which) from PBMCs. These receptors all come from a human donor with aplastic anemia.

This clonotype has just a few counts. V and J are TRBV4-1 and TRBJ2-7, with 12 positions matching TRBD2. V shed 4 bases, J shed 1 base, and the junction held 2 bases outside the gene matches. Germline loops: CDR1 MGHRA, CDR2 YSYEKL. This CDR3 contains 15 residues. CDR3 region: CASSRGLAGSYEQYF. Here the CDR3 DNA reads TGCGCCAGCAGCCGCGGACTAGCGGGGTCCTACGAGCAGTACTTC.

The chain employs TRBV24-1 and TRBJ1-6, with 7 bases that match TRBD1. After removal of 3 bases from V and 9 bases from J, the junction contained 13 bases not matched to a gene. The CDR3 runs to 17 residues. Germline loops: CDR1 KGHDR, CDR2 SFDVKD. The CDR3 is CATSDDHRGRGVSPLHF. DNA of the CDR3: TGTGCCACCAGTGATGACCACAGGGGCAGGGGAGTTTCACCCCTCCACTTT.

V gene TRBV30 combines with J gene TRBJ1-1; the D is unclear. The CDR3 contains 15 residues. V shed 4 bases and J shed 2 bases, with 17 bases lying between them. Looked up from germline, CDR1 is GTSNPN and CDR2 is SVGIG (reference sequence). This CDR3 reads CAWIRGFIGNTEAFF. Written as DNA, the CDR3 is TGTGCCTGGATCCGTGGATTTATTGGTAACACTGAAGCTTTCTTT.

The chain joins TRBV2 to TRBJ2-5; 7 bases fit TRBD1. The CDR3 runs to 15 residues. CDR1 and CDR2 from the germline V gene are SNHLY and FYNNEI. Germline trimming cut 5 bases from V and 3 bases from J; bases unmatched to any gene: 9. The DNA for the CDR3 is TGTGCCAGCAGTCGCCGACAGGGAACCGAAGAGACCCAGTACTTC. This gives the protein CASSRRQGTEETQYF.

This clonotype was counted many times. CDR3 sequence reads: CSVHTGGEREQYF. In DNA form, the CDR3 reads TGCAGCGTGCATACAGGGGGCGAACGCGAGCAGTACTTC. V usage is TRBV29-1 and J usage is TRBJ2-7; 9 bases match TRBD1. Per germline, CDR1 SQVTM and CDR2 ANQGSEA. The CDR3 is 13 amino acids. Losses at the gene ends were 6 bases for V and 6 bases for J; bases not matched to a gene: 9.